This T cell receptor (beta chain) was found in a study of CD8 T cells in ankylosing spondylitis. This clonotype was observed many times. As the method for making TCR beta libraries, quantitative 5'-RACE with molecular barcodes was used. MiXCR, applied by TCRdb to the 5' RACE reads, yields one record per CDR3 protein. Of about 140,000 distinct CDR3 sequences listed, more than 5.5% are singletons. Trimming cost V 5 bases and J 1 base, with 11 bases left between them. Germline CDR1 and CDR2: DFQATT and SNEGSKA (reference sequence). This CDR3 spans 13 amino acids. Source material: blood, either unsorted or a sorted T cell fraction (not recorded which). The rearrangement links TRBV20-1 to TRBJ1-1; D uncertain. The source of this sequence is a female donor with ankylosing spondylitis or in good health (not recorded which). CDR3 protein: CSAPSLPNTEAFF. CDR3 DNA: TGCAGTGCTCCCAGCTTACCGAACACTGAAGCTTTCTTT.